These 3 T cell receptor beta chains were all obtained from the same sample, sequenced in a study of cytomegalovirus exposure and HLA in healthy donors. The PCR made use of 60 Vbeta and 13 Jbeta primers. Produced via immunoSEQ multiplex PCR; TCRdb's table is partial and in-frame only. The sample lists 100,000 to 150,000 clones, over 70% seen once, with approximately 1.5% in the top ten. Specimen: PBMCs. The receptors were sampled from a woman under 30 in good health and CMV-seronegative.

The chain uses TRBV28 and TRBJ1-1; 7 bases line up with TRBD1. Losses at the gene ends were 3 bases for V and 4 bases for J; bases not matched to a gene: 5. The CDR3 runs to 14 residues. CDR1 and CDR2 from the germline V gene are MDHEN and SYDVKM. For the CDR3, the DNA is TGTGCCAGCAGTTTGGGTCCAGGGGGCACTGAAGCTTTCTTT. Translation: CASSLGPGGTEAFF.

The chain has TRBV6-5 and TRBJ1-5, with a possible D match to TRBD1 (6 bases). Germline loops: CDR1 MNHEY, CDR2 SVGAGI. CDR3 length equals 15 residues. Trimming removed 4 bases at V and 4 bases at J, with 14 bases between. DNA of the CDR3: TGTGCCAGCAGTTTTGCGGGGGCCGGTAATCAGCCCCAGCATTTT. This encodes CASSFAGAGNQPQHF.

The V and J genes are TRBV16 and TRBJ1-4, with D perhaps TRBD1 (5 bases). Trimming left V 1 base short and J 0 bases short, with 9 bases between. Germline values: CDR1 KGHSY, CDR2 FQNENV. This CDR3 contains 16 residues. The CDR3 nucleotides read TGTGCCAGCAGCCAATTCCAAGGGGCAACTAATGAAAAACTGTTTTTT. It is translated as CASSQFQGATNEKLFF.